One and the same sample provided the 31 T cell receptor beta chains below, sequenced in a study of shared clonotypes between healthy human individuals. The repertoire was sequenced with immunoSEQ multiplex PCR; TCRdb's copy has only in-frame clones and lacks some. The sample yields 1.6 million or so clones, about 96% seen once. Sequencing was done on a sample of naive CD4+ T cells sorted from blood. Stated subset: CD45RA+ positively selected. These receptors were collected from a young man in good health.

This sequence joins TRBV7-9 and TRBJ1-1; D gene unclear. The ends were cut back, 2 bases at V and 7 bases at J, with 17 bases in the middle. Germline V lookup: CDR1 SEHNR, CDR2 FQNEAQ (reference sequence). This CDR3 is built from 15 residues. CDR3 nucleotides: TGTGCCAGCAGCTTAAATCTCCCCCCTTTAAGTGAAGCTTTCTTT. Amino acids: CASSLNLPPLSEAFF.

The rearrangement uses TRBV10-3 and TRBJ2-7; D perhaps matches TRBD1 (5 bases). This CDR3 region has 13 residues. V was trimmed by 8 bases and J by 3 bases, leaving 14 bases between them. Germline-derived CDR1 and CDR2 are ENHRY and SYGVKD. The CDR3, as DNA: TGTGCCATCCGCCCTGGGGCCGACTACGAGCAGTACTTC. Its translation is CAIRPGADYEQYF.

The chain employs TRBV5-5 and TRBJ1-5; D is unresolved. Germline V gene data show CDR1 as SGHKS and CDR2 as YYEKEE (reference sequence). The CDR3 is 14 amino acids. The V gene lost 0 bases and the J gene lost 3 bases, with 7 bases spanning the gap. The CDR3 here is CASSLDSYNQPQHF. Written as DNA, the CDR3 is TGTGCCAGCAGCTTGGACAGTTACAATCAGCCCCAGCATTTT. The variable domain in full, with the rest retrieved from reference TRBV5-5 and TRBJ1-5, is DAGVTQSPTHLIKTRGQQVTLRCSPISGHKSVSWYQQVLGQGPQFIFQYYEKEERGRGNFPDRFSARQFPNYSSELNVNALLLGDSALYLCASSLDSYNQPQHFGDGTRLSIL.

The chain joins TRBV9 to TRBJ2-1; the D gene could be TRBD1 or TRBD2 (5 bases each). The CDR3 is 14 residues long. Germline V gives CDR1 SGDLS, CDR2 YYNGEE. V was trimmed by 0 bases and J by 8 bases, leaving 12 bases between them. The CDR3 loop reads CASSVEFRGDEQFF. In DNA, the CDR3 is TGTGCCAGCAGCGTAGAATTTCGAGGGGATGAGCAGTTCTTC.

The chain links TRBV9 to TRBJ2-5, with D possibly being TRBD1 or TRBD2 (5 bases each). The CDR3 contains 14 residues. Trimming took 0 bases from V and 5 from J, leaving 11 bases between them. CDR1 SGDLS and CDR2 YYNGEE come from the germline V gene. This chain's CDR3 is CASSVDWGGETQYF. The CDR3 DNA follows: TGTGCCAGCAGCGTAGATTGGGGCGGGGAGACCCAGTACTTC.

The genes are TRBV5-5 and TRBJ1-5, with D perhaps TRBD1 (6 bases). Trimming removed 3 bases at V and 9 bases at J, with 13 bases between. Per germline, CDR1 SGHKS and CDR2 YYEKEE (reference sequence). This CDR3 region has 13 residues. The CDR3 region has the DNA TGTGCCAGCAGCTATGACAGGTCCGGGCCCCAGCATTTT. Protein product: CASSYDRSGPQHF.

This clone was counted a few times. CDR3 DNA: TGTGCCAGCAGTTACTCGGCTCTCGGGTCCTACGAGCAGTACTTC. Residues: CASSYSALGSYEQYF. The rearrangement uses TRBV6-5 and TRBJ2-7; D unresolved. The CDR3 loop spans 15 amino acids. The V end was cut by 0 bases, the J end by 1 base, with 10 bases between. The germline V gene encodes CDR1 MNHEY and CDR2 SVGAGI.

V and J are TRBV5-1 and TRBJ2-1; 7 nucleotides match TRBD2. V gave up 0 bases and J gave up 0 bases; unmatched junction bases: 3. The germline V gene encodes CDR1 SGHRS and CDR2 YFSETQ. CDR3 length: 16 amino acids. The CDR3, as DNA: TGCGCCAGCAGCTTGGTGGCGGGAGACTCCTACAATGAGCAGTTCTTC. Protein sequence: CASSLVAGDSYNEQFF.

V usage is TRBV18 and J usage is TRBJ2-7, with 7 bases lining up with TRBD1. V shed 3 bases and J 2 bases; nucleotides not matched to a gene: 4. CDR1 KGHSH and CDR2 LQKENI come from the germline V gene. The CDR3 has 14 amino acids. CDR3 in DNA: TGTGCCAGCTCACCGGGACAGAGAGCCTACGAGCAGTACTTC. The encoded protein is CASSPGQRAYEQYF.

The V gene is TRBV25-1, the J gene TRBJ2-6; 10 bases match TRBD1. Trimming at V came to 7 bases and at J to 0 bases, leaving 6 bases not matched to a gene. The CDR3 totals 17 residues. The germline CDR1 and CDR2 sequences are MGHDK and SYGVNS. The CDR3 region is CASNPGQGTSGANVLTF. Written as DNA, the CDR3 is TGTGCCAGCAATCCGGGACAGGGGACCTCTGGGGCCAACGTCCTGACTTTC. Drawing the rest from reference TRBV25-1 and TRBJ2-6, the complete variable domain is EADIYQTPRYLVIGTGKKITLECSQTMGHDKMYWYQQDPGMELHLIHYSYGVNSTEKGDLSSESTVSRIRTEHFPLTLESARPSHTSQYLCASNPGQGTSGANVLTFGAGSRLTVL.

The rearrangement links TRBV7-9 to TRBJ2-7; D remains ambiguous. Between the trimmed V and J ends, which lost 8 bases and 3 bases, there was a span of 8 bases. Germline values: CDR1 SEHNR, CDR2 FQNEAQ (reference sequence). The CDR3 is 11 amino acids. CDR3 nucleotides: TGTGCCAGCGGATTAGACTACGAGCAGTACTTC. Translated: CASGLDYEQYF.

This chain uses TRBV6-5 with TRBJ1-2, with a tentative D call TRBD1 (6 bases). With 2 bases removed from V and 4 bases from J, the gap between germline ends came to 11 bases. Germline CDR1 reads MNHEY; CDR2 reads SVGAGI. This CDR3 region has 14 residues. CDR3 bases: TGTGCCAGCAGTTACGACCCGACAGGCTATGGCTACACCTTC. Translated: CASSYDPTGYGYTF.

This chain uses TRBV10-1 with TRBJ2-1; D is possibly TRBD2 (5 bases). CDR1 WNHNN and CDR2 SYGVQD come from the germline V gene (reference sequence). The CDR3 covers 16 residues. The V end was cut by 0 bases, the J end by 3 bases, with 12 bases between. CDR3 in amino acids: CASSESRAGRYNEQFF. The DNA for the CDR3 is TGCGCCAGCAGTGAGTCGAGGGCAGGACGCTACAATGAGCAGTTCTTC.

This clone has just one count. The chain is built from TRBV25-1 and TRBJ1-1; perhaps TRBD1 as D (6 bases). CDR1 and CDR2 (germline): MGHDK, SYGVNS. V was trimmed by 3 bases and J by 8 bases, leaving 16 bases between them. The CDR3 has 14 residues. In DNA, the CDR3 is TGTGCCAGCAGTGACCCGGGACACCCCGGAGAAGCTTTCTTT. It is translated as CASSDPGHPGEAFF.

The chain couples TRBV7-3 to TRBJ2-7; D is perhaps TRBD2 (6 bases). This CDR3 contains 15 residues. The germline CDR1 and CDR2 sequences are SGHTA and FQGTGA. V dropped 0 bases and J dropped 6 bases, with 15 bases sitting between them. This CDR3 reads CASSLTGGTPSEQYF. For the CDR3, the DNA is TGTGCCAGCAGCTTAACTGGCGGGACGCCTTCCGAGCAGTACTTC. The full variable domain, rest sourced from reference TRBV7-3 and TRBJ2-7, is GAGVSQTPSNKVTEKGKYVELRCDPISGHTALYWYRQSLGQGPEFLIYFQGTGAADDSGLPNDRFFAVRPEGSVSTLKIQRTERGDSAVYLCASSLTGGTPSEQYFGPGTRLTVT.

A word on this clone: Other DNA sequences within the sample encode an identical CDR3. The chain links TRBV5-4 to TRBJ1-1; tentative D call: TRBD1 (6 bases). From germline, CDR1 is SGHNT and CDR2 YYREEE (reference sequence). The CDR3 runs to 15 residues. V was clipped by 0 bases and J by 2 bases, with 11 bases between them. Written as DNA, the CDR3 is TGTGCCAGCAGCTTGGAGACAGGAAGAAACACTGAAGCTTTCTTT. This codes for CASSLETGRNTEAFF.

V gene TRBV14 combines with J gene TRBJ1-1; a weak D match, TRBD1 (5 bases). This CDR3 has 15 residues. Germline CDR1 reads SGHDN; CDR2 reads FVKESK. Between the trimmed V and J ends, which lost 0 bases and 4 bases, there was a span of 12 bases. In nucleotides, the CDR3 is TGTGCCAGCAGCCAAGAATTGGCAGGGATCACTGAAGCTTTCTTT. It yields the protein CASSQELAGITEAFF.

The V and J genes are TRBV5-1 and TRBJ2-7; a possible D gene is TRBD1 (6 bases). CDR3 length: 13 residues. V gave up 3 bases and J gave up 6 bases, with 13 bases separating them. In germline, CDR1 is SGHRS, CDR2 YFSETQ. CDR3 in DNA: TGCGCCAGCAGCTCACATACAGGGTCCGAGCAGTACTTC. Its protein product is CASSSHTGSEQYF. The complete variable domain, with remaining parts taken from reference TRBV5-1 and TRBJ2-7, reads KAGVTQTPRYLIKTRGQQVTLSCSPISGHRSVSWYQQTPGQGLQFLFEYFSETQRNKGNFPGRFSGRQFSNSRSEMNVSTLELGDSALYLCASSSHTGSEQYFGPGTRLTVT.

The chain links TRBV19 to TRBJ1-5; 7 bases line up with TRBD1. V lost 5 bases to trimming and J lost 6 bases; unmatched junction nucleotides: 7. This CDR3 comprises 14 residues. Germline V lookup: CDR1 LNHDA, CDR2 SQIVND (reference sequence). This CDR3 reads CASSPDRSFQPQHF. CDR3 nucleotides: TGTGCCAGTAGTCCGGACAGGTCTTTTCAGCCCCAGCATTTT. The whole variable domain, remainder taken from reference TRBV19 and TRBJ1-5, is DGGITQSPKYLFRKEGQNVTLSCEQNLNHDAMYWYRQDPGQGLRLIYYSQIVNDFQKGDIAEGYSVSREKKESFPLTVTSAQKNPTAFYLCASSPDRSFQPQHFGDGTRLSIL.

The V gene is TRBV25-1, the J gene TRBJ1-1; D not resolved. The V and J ends lost 8 bases and 6 bases respectively, with 10 bases between them. The CDR3 has 11 residues. Germline lookup yields CDR1 MGHDK and CDR2 SYGVNS. CDR3 protein: CASRALSEAFF. CDR3 nucleotides: TGTGCCAGCCGAGCCTTGTCTGAAGCTTTCTTT.

J is TRBJ2-3 and V is TRBV27; TRBD2 matches at 8 bases. Germline CDR1 and CDR2: MNHEY and SMNVEV (reference sequence). The V and J ends lost 5 bases and 6 bases, in that order; junction bases with no gene match: 7. CDR3 length: 14 amino acids. As DNA, the CDR3 is TGTGCCAGCAGTCAAAGGACTAGCCCCGATACGCAGTATTTT. This translates into CASSQRTSPDTQYF.

The chain couples TRBV9 to TRBJ2-2; D uncertain. The germline V and J ends were trimmed by 0 bases and 4 bases, with 7 bases remaining between them. The CDR3 covers 14 residues. CDR1 SGDLS and CDR2 YYNGEE come from the germline V gene. For the CDR3, the DNA is TGTGCCAGCAGCGTAGATCCCCCCACCGGGGAGCTGTTTTTT. This codes for CASSVDPPTGELFF.

The DNA for the CDR3 is TGTGCCAGCAGCTTAGAGAGGGTCATGAACACTGAAGCTTTCTTT. Translation: CASSLERVMNTEAFF. V usage is TRBV11-2 and J usage is TRBJ1-1; D remains unclear. Germline CDR1 SGHAT, CDR2 FQNNGV. This CDR3 is 15 amino acids long. The V end was cut by 0 bases, the J end by 0 bases, with 8 bases between.

This chain uses TRBV9 with TRBJ1-1; D is perhaps TRBD1 (6 bases). The CDR3 has 15 amino acids. CDR1 and CDR2 from the germline V gene are SGDLS and YYNGEE. The ends were cut back, 4 bases at V and 4 bases at J, with 17 bases in the middle. The CDR3 protein is CASSRTGFGRTEAFF. The DNA for the CDR3 is TGTGCCAGCAGCCGCACAGGGTTCGGTCGCACTGAAGCTTTCTTT.

The chain combines TRBV5-1 with TRBJ2-7; 14 nucleotides agree with TRBD2. In germline, CDR1 is SGHRS, CDR2 YFSETQ. This CDR3 has 17 residues. Germline trimming cut 4 bases from V and 0 bases from J; bases unmatched to any gene: 6. The CDR3 reads CASSKGLAGASSYEQYF. In DNA, the CDR3 is TGCGCCAGCAGCAAGGGACTAGCGGGAGCGAGCTCCTACGAGCAGTACTTC.

This sequence joins TRBV14 and TRBJ2-7, with no clear D. V was cut by 2 bases and J by 1 base, with 6 bases left in between. CDR1 SGHDN and CDR2 FVKESK come from the germline V gene. This CDR3 contains 13 residues. This chain's CDR3 is CASSQIGSYEQYF. CDR3 nucleotide sequence: TGTGCCAGCAGCCAAATTGGGTCCTACGAGCAGTACTTC.

Concerning this clone: An end of the junction does not agree with germline; a read error may underlie this. The J gene is TRBJ2-7, the V gene TRBV9, with TRBD2 as a possible D gene (6 bases). This CDR3 is built from 14 residues. From germline, CDR1 is SGDLS and CDR2 YYNGEE. CDR3 coding DNA: TGTGCCAGCAGCCCATCCACTCTGCCCGGGGAGGAAACTTTC. Amino acids: CASSPSTLPGEETF.

This chain links TRBV7-9 with TRBJ2-7; D not resolved. Deletions cut 1 base from V and 3 bases from J, with 10 bases between. The CDR3 sequence is 14 residues long. The V gene's germline CDR1 is SEHNR and CDR2 FQNEAQ (reference sequence). The CDR3 loop is CASSLESKIYEQYF. CDR3 sequence (DNA): TGTGCCAGCAGCTTAGAATCCAAGATCTACGAGCAGTACTTC.

Details on this clone: The sample has other DNA sequences that encode this CDR3 too. The rearrangement joins TRBV18 to TRBJ2-5; D possibly corresponds to TRBD2 (6 bases). V gave up 4 bases and J gave up 4 bases, with 10 bases separating them. Per germline, CDR1 KGHSH and CDR2 LQKENI. This CDR3 has 13 residues. The chain's CDR3 is CASSRRDRETQYF. The DNA of the CDR3 is TGTGCCAGCTCACGGAGGGATAGAGAGACCCAGTACTTC.

The rearrangement links TRBV28 to TRBJ1-5; no clear D gene. Germline V gene sequence: CDR1 MDHEN, CDR2 SYDVKM. V dropped 6 bases and J dropped 2 bases, with 8 bases sitting between them. The CDR3 consists of 13 residues. The CDR3 nucleotides are TGTGCCAGCAGCACGGGCCGCAATCAGCCCCAGCATTTT. Translation gives CASSTGRNQPQHF.

V usage is TRBV9 and J usage is TRBJ1-3; 8 bases are shared with TRBD1. Trimming took 3 bases from V and 0 from J; bases not matched to a gene: 11. The CDR3 contains 18 residues. In germline, CDR1 is SGDLS, CDR2 YYNGEE. The DNA for the CDR3 is TGTGCCAGCAGCGCAAGACAGGGGCCCACTTACTCTGGAAACACCATATATTTT. Translation: CASSARQGPTYSGNTIYF.